This T cell receptor beta chain emerged from a study of CXCR3-negative and CXCR3-positive naive CD8 T cells. Overall study context: With about 1.5 +/- 0.3 million reads per library, the TRB reads numbered around 140 million in total.

The CDR3 has 14 residues. The V gene's germline CDR1 is MNHEY and CDR2 SVGAGI. Turning to this clonotype: Its target is unknown.

Each TRB cDNA library was prepared by 5' RACE (with UMI labels). TCRdb re-called the 5' RACE reads; one entry per CDR3 protein, DNA not given. Here the sample table reports roughly 45,000 distinct CDR3 sequences. Definition of naive CD8+ T cells rested on a CD45RO-CCR7+CD27+CD95- profile. General study points: Comparably high diversity was seen in both naive subsets, and much lower diversity in memory CD8+ cells. Naive cells with CXCR3 showed TRB CDR3s that were more hydrophobic than those in CXCR3-negative naive cells.

Material: naive CXCR3- CD8+ T cells from blood. Subset described: CD45RO-CCR7+CD27+CD95- naive CD8+ T cells lacking CXCR3 (TNR3-). The rearrangement links TRBV6-5 to TRBJ2-7; TCRdb lists TRBD1, though no DNA is available to test this call. The sequence was collected from a human donor in good health. Some clones in this sample may be carry-over from other donors' samples. CDR3 amino acids: CASSNRGFRNEQYF.